These T cell receptor beta chains were read from a single sample in a study of blood T cell repertoires in COVID-19. Only in-frame clones appear in the TCRdb table, and some are missing; sequencing was by immunoSEQ multiplex PCR. The sample has around 130,000 clones, 84% seen once. The sample taken for sequencing was peripheral blood. These receptor sequences come from a woman aged 55 to 70 with acute or convalescent COVID-19. Both conserved end residues are part of each CDR3. Each record gives: J gene, V gene, D gene, clone size, CDR3 DNA, CDR3 protein. D genes are given only for firm matches. For some rows the clone size is stated as once, few or many, or as a class when expanded; others skip it.

J gene: TRBJ1-1; V gene: TRBV5-1; D gene: -; clone size: -; CDR3 DNA: TGCGCCAGCAGCCTACAGGCTAGGGCAGTTGAAGCTTTCTTT; CDR3 protein: CASSLQARAVEAFF
J gene: TRBJ2-5; V gene: TRBV7-9; D gene: TRBD1; clone size: -; CDR3 DNA: TGTGCCAGCACCCCGGACAGGGGGCAAGAGACCCAGTACTTC; CDR3 protein: CASTPDRGQETQYF
J gene: TRBJ2-1; V gene: TRBV6-5; D gene: TRBD1; clone size: -; CDR3 DNA: TGTGCCAGCGCTCTCTTGACAGGGGATGAGCAGTTCTTC; CDR3 protein: CASALLTGDEQFF
J gene: TRBJ1-4; V gene: TRBV3-1/TRBV3-2; D gene: TRBD1; clone size: -; CDR3 DNA: TGTGCCAGCAGCCTGTTCCGGACAGGCCGCAGGGAAAAACTGTTTTTT; CDR3 protein: CASSLFRTGRREKLFF
J gene: TRBJ2-5; V gene: TRBV7-8; D gene: -; clone size: -; CDR3 DNA: TGTGCCAGCAGCAGGGGCGGTGGGGAGACCCAGTACTTC; CDR3 protein: CASSRGGGETQYF
J gene: TRBJ1-3; V gene: TRBV3-1/TRBV3-2; D gene: TRBD1; clone size: -; CDR3 DNA: TGTGCCAGCAGCCCCACAGGGGTGGCATCCGGAAACACCATATATTTT; CDR3 protein: CASSPTGVASGNTIYF
J gene: TRBJ1-5; V gene: TRBV18; D gene: -; clone size: -; CDR3 DNA: TGTGCCAGCTCACCAGCGCGGGGAGGCAATCAGCCCCAGCATTTT; CDR3 protein: CASSPARGGNQPQHF
J gene: TRBJ1-1; V gene: TRBV7-9; D gene: -; clone size: few; CDR3 DNA: TGTGCCAGCAGCATCCAGACAAGAGAAGCTTTCTTT; CDR3 protein: CASSIQTREAFF
J gene: TRBJ1-5; V gene: TRBV10-1; D gene: -; clone size: -; CDR3 DNA: TGCGCCAGCAGAAGCCGGGTCTCGAATAGCAATCAGCCCCAGCATTTT; CDR3 protein: CASRSRVSNSNQPQHF
J gene: TRBJ1-2; V gene: TRBV15; D gene: -; clone size: -; CDR3 DNA: TGTGCCACCAGCAGAGATAGGACAGCCTATTATGGCTACACCTTC; CDR3 protein: CATSRDRTAYYGYTF
J gene: TRBJ2-7; V gene: TRBV5-4; D gene: -; clone size: -; CDR3 DNA: TGTGCCAGCAGCTTGGGAGGGGGGGACTACGAGCAGTACTTC; CDR3 protein: CASSLGGGDYEQYF
J gene: TRBJ1-6; V gene: TRBV11-3; D gene: -; clone size: -; CDR3 DNA: TGTGCCAGCAGCTTGGGCGGACAGAATTCACCCCTCCACTTT; CDR3 protein: CASSLGGQNSPLHF
J gene: TRBJ1-2; V gene: TRBV19; D gene: -; clone size: -; CDR3 DNA: TGTGCCAGTAGTATGCACAAGACTAACTATGGCTACACCTTC; CDR3 protein: CASSMHKTNYGYTF
J gene: TRBJ1-4; V gene: TRBV7-3; D gene: TRBD1; clone size: -; CDR3 DNA: TGTGCCAGCAGCTCAACTGGACAGGGCGGCGAAAAACTGTTTTTT; CDR3 protein: CASSSTGQGGEKLFF
J gene: TRBJ1-3; V gene: TRBV6-1; D gene: -; clone size: -; CDR3 DNA: TGTGCCAGCAGTGACGGACTTTCTGGAAACACCATATATTTT; CDR3 protein: CASSDGLSGNTIYF
J gene: TRBJ1-5; V gene: TRBV6-5; D gene: -; clone size: -; CDR3 DNA: TGTGCCAGCAGCCAAGACAACCGGGGTCAGCCCCAGCATTTT; CDR3 protein: CASSQDNRGQPQHF
J gene: TRBJ2-1; V gene: TRBV10-1; D gene: -; clone size: -; CDR3 DNA: TGCGCCAGCAGTGAGTCGGGGGGTCGCAATGAGCAGTTCTTC; CDR3 protein: CASSESGGRNEQFF
J gene: TRBJ2-1; V gene: TRBV7-2; D gene: TRBD2; clone size: -; CDR3 DNA: TGTGCCAGCAGCCCTCGACTAGCCTTTCCCCCCTACAATGAGCAGTTCTTC; CDR3 protein: CASSPRLAFPPYNEQFF
J gene: TRBJ1-5; V gene: TRBV24-1; D gene: -; clone size: -; CDR3 DNA: TGTGCCACCAGTGACACGACAGGTCCCCGAGGACAGCCCCAGCATTTT; CDR3 protein: CATSDTTGPRGQPQHF
J gene: TRBJ2-3; V gene: TRBV7-9; D gene: -; clone size: -; CDR3 DNA: TGTGCCAGCAGCTTGCCAGGGACAGATACGCAGTATTTT; CDR3 protein: CASSLPGTDTQYF
J gene: TRBJ2-5; V gene: TRBV5-6; D gene: -; clone size: -; CDR3 DNA: TGTGCCAGCAGTTCTCTTGGACATGAGGAGACCCAGTACTTC; CDR3 protein: CASSSLGHEETQYF
J gene: TRBJ1-2; V gene: TRBV5-4; D gene: TRBD1; clone size: -; CDR3 DNA: TGTGCCAGCAGCTCGACTCCAGGGGGCGCATATGGCTACACCTTC; CDR3 protein: CASSSTPGGAYGYTF
J gene: TRBJ1-6; V gene: TRBV6-5; D gene: -; clone size: -; CDR3 DNA: TGTGCCAGCAGTTACTCCGGAGCTAATTCACCCCTCCACTTT; CDR3 protein: CASSYSGANSPLHF
J gene: TRBJ1-2; V gene: TRBV28; D gene: TRBD1; clone size: -; CDR3 DNA: TGTGCCAGCAGTCCGGGACAGGCGAACTATGGCTACACCTTC; CDR3 protein: CASSPGQANYGYTF
J gene: TRBJ1-2; V gene: TRBV24-1; D gene: TRBD1; clone size: -; CDR3 DNA: TGTGCCTCACTATCGGGACAGGGGGGACCACTTGCCTTC; CDR3 protein: CASLSGQGGPLAF
J gene: TRBJ2-4; V gene: TRBV11-2; D gene: -; clone size: -; CDR3 DNA: TGTGCCAGCAGCTTACGAGGAAAAAACATTCAGTACTTC; CDR3 protein: CASSLRGKNIQYF
J gene: TRBJ2-1; V gene: TRBV5-6; D gene: -; clone size: -; CDR3 DNA: TGTGCCAGCAGCACAGATAGCTACCGGAGGAATGAGCAGTTCTTC; CDR3 protein: CASSTDSYRRNEQFF
J gene: TRBJ1-2; V gene: TRBV5-6; D gene: -; clone size: once; CDR3 DNA: TGTGCCAGCAGCTTTGGTGTAGGGGCCGCAGCTAACTATGGCTACACCTTC; CDR3 protein: CASSFGVGAAANYGYTF
J gene: TRBJ1-5; V gene: TRBV27; D gene: -; clone size: -; CDR3 DNA: TGTGCCAGCAGTTTCAAGTCCTTCAGGGGCAATCAGCCCCAGCATTTT; CDR3 protein: CASSFKSFRGNQPQHF
J gene: TRBJ1-1; V gene: TRBV3-1/TRBV3-2; D gene: -; clone size: -; CDR3 DNA: TGTGCCAGCAGCCCCGGGGGGACAGAAGCTTTCTTT; CDR3 protein: CASSPGGTEAFF
J gene: TRBJ2-7; V gene: TRBV30; D gene: -; clone size: -; CDR3 DNA: TGTGCCTGGAGTGTACACAGTTTTAACTACGAGCAGTACTTC; CDR3 protein: CAWSVHSFNYEQYF
J gene: TRBJ2-7; V gene: TRBV27; D gene: -; clone size: few; CDR3 DNA: TGTGCCAGCAGTCCCTCCCCAGCAGGGTCATTTGGAGACGAGCAGTACTTC; CDR3 protein: CASSPSPAGSFGDEQYF
J gene: TRBJ2-6; V gene: TRBV5-4; D gene: -; clone size: -; CDR3 DNA: TGTGCCAGCAGCTTCGACTCGAGCTCTGGGGCCAACGTCCTGACTTTC; CDR3 protein: CASSFDSSSGANVLTF